Reported below is one T cell receptor beta chain. The target antigen is unknown. This record comes from a study of blood T cells in healthy people across ages. Study information: Template-switching capture recovered about one barcoded beta molecule per two T cells. Study-level results: Changes in expanded clonotypes were possibly confounded, as the CMV status of donors was unknown.

About 10 milliliters of peripheral blood were drawn from each donor into EDTA-treated tubes. The authors ran a second PCR of roughly 7 to 11 cycles using a sample-barcoded 5' primer and a J-beta primer mix. At least 2.5 million CDR3-containing paired-end reads were obtained per sample. TCRdb independently ran MiXCR on the 5' RACE reads; one entry per CDR3 protein. The sample records roughly 1.6 million distinct CDR3 sequences, 30% to 35% being singletons. Trimming removed 5 bases from V and 4 bases from J; junction bases left unmatched: 10. The CDR3 contains 15 residues. Germline CDR1 is SGHAT and CDR2 is FQNNGV.

The material sequenced was blood. This TCR was recovered from a woman aged 25 to 39 in good health. The J gene is TRBJ1-2, the V gene TRBV11-2, with 7 bases matching TRBD1. The DNA of the CDR3 is TGTGCCAGCAGCACCCGGGACAGACACCCCTATGGCTACACCTTC. Protein: CASSTRDRHPYGYTF.